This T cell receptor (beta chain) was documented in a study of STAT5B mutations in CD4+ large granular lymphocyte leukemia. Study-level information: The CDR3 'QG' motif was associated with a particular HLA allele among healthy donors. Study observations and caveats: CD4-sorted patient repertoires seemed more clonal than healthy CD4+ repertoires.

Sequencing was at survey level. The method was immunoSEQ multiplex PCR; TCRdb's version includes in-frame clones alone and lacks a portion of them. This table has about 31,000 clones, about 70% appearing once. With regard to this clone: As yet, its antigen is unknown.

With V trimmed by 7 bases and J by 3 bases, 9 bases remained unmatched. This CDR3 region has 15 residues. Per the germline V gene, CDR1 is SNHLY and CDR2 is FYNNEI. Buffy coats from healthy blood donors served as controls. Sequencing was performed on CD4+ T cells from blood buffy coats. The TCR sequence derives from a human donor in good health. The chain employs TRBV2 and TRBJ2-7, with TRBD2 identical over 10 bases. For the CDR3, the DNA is TGTGCCAGCACCCCAGAGCGGGGGGGGAACTACGAGCAGTACTTC. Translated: CASTPERGGNYEQYF.